The entry that follows covers one TCR beta chain sequence. Its antigen is as yet unknown. The data were obtained in a study of T cell responses to AZD1222 COVID-19 vaccine. Notes on the study in general: Distributed over spike, vaccine-associated CD4 TCRs predominated at 160-218 and 743-854. Clonal diversity was possibly underestimated; the donors were predominantly white British and more often female. Spike-specific TCR repertoires showed rising breadth and depth after two AZD1222 doses.

V lost 8 bases to trimming and J lost 3 bases; unmatched junction nucleotides: 8. This CDR3 has 15 residues. Germline CDR1 LNHDA, CDR2 SQIVND (reference sequence). Assay used: immunoSEQ multiplex PCR; TCRdb lists only in-frame clones, some missing. The sample contains 95,000 to 110,000 clones, 91% of which appear only once. The chain has TRBV19 and TRBJ2-1, with 9 bases matching TRBD1. This TCR was recovered from an adult in good health. Sequences were derived from peripheral blood, sampled on day 0 of AZD1222 vaccination. Here the CDR3 reads CASYPGQGGYNEQFF. CDR3 coding DNA: TGTGCCAGTTATCCGGGACAGGGTGGCTACAATGAGCAGTTCTTC.